A single T cell receptor beta chain is shown here with its context. The CDR3 is 16 amino acids. The trim removed 0 bases at V and 3 bases at J, leaving 5 bases unmatched. Per germline, CDR1 SGHKS and CDR2 YYEKEE (reference sequence). PCR primers comprised 60 Vbeta and 13 Jbeta primers. Original analysis: An analysis that came later counted 73 million or so unique TCR beta chains, around 12 million shared. Some clones are missing from TCRdb's copy, which holds only in-frame ones; the method was immunoSEQ multiplex PCR. That table supplies the V and J calls and clone size; D and trimming were determined from the DNA. The profile shows roughly 180,000 clones, 65% to 85% of them singletons. The record originates from a study of cytomegalovirus exposure and HLA in healthy donors.

The chain carries TRBV5-5 and TRBJ1-1, with 10 bases that match TRBD1. Sequenced input: PBMCs. This sequence was found in a girl between 10 and 17 years old in good health and CMV-seropositive. The CDR3: CASSLDVGTGDTEAFF. The CDR3 DNA reads as TGTGCCAGCAGCTTGGACGTTGGGACAGGGGACACTGAAGCTTTCTTT.